These T cell receptor beta chains were read from a single sample in a study of CD8 T cells in ankylosing spondylitis. TCRdb re-derived calls from the 5' RACE reads in MiXCR, one entry per CDR3 protein. The sample carries approximately 520,000 distinct CDR3 sequences, roughly 5.2% recorded once. The sequencing input was blood, either unsorted or a sorted T cell fraction (not recorded which). All receptors come from a male donor with ankylosing spondylitis. Each CDR3 is given with its conserved first and last residue. A D gene is named only where the DNA matches it firmly. Clone size is not always given. Where it is, it says once, few, many or a class for expanded clones.

D	J	V	size	DNA	CDR3
NA	TRBJ2-3	TRBV10-3	NA	TGTGCCATCAGTGAGTCGACTCTAGGACCCACAGATACGCAGTATTTT	CAISESTLGPTDTQYF
NA	TRBJ1-3	TRBV29-1	many	TGCAGCGTTAAAAAGAACAGGGATTCTGGAAACACCATATATTTT	CSVKKNRDSGNTIYF
NA	TRBJ2-1	TRBV27	few	TGTGCCAGCAGTAGGGGACTTAGCTCCTACAATGAGCAGTTCTTC	CASSRGLSSYNEQFF
NA	TRBJ2-1	TRBV7-6	few	TGTGCCAGCAGCTTAGATGCGTCTTGGTACAATGAGCAGTTCTTC	CASSLDASWYNEQFF
NA	TRBJ1-4	TRBV7-9	many	TGTGCCAGCAGCTTAGCGTCCGCGAAACTGTTTTTT	CASSLASAKLFF
TRBD2	TRBJ2-7	TRBV9	many	TGTGCCAGCAGCGTAGAGGGCCTAGCGGGATCCTACGAGCAGTACTTC	CASSVEGLAGSYEQYF
NA	TRBJ2-7	TRBV11-1	NA	TGTGCCAGCAGCCCTGGGAGGAATCCCTCCGAGCATTACTTC	CASSPGRNPSEHYF
TRBD2	TRBJ2-1	TRBV6-5	NA	TGTGCCAGCAGTTACATCAGGACTAGCGGCCTCGAGCAGTTCTTC	CASSYIRTSGLEQFF
NA	TRBJ2-7	TRBV5-5	NA	TGTGCCAGCAGCTTGAGAGGATATCCCTACGAGCAGTACTTC	CASSLRGYPYEQYF
NA	TRBJ1-6	TRBV6-2/TRBV6-3	NA	TGTGCCAGCAGTTACTCGAAGGCGGGTCCTTATAATTCACCCCTCCACTTT	CASSYSKAGPYNSPLHF
NA	TRBJ1-6	TRBV5-1	many	TGCGCCAGCAGTCTGGTGGGCTCTCCAAATTCACCCCTCCACTTT	CASSLVGSPNSPLHF
NA	TRBJ1-1	TRBV12-3/TRBV12-4	many	TGTGCCAGCAGCCCACACAGGGCCGCTTTGAACACTGAAGCTTTCTTT	CASSPHRAALNTEAFF